The sequence of this TCR beta chain was determined in a study of siplizumab effects on memory and regulatory T cells. The CDR3 is made up of 14 amino acids. Germline V gene data show CDR1 as SGDLS and CDR2 as YYNGEE. The V end lost 0 bases, the J end lost 0 bases, and 7 bases lay between the germline ends. Overall study findings and caveats: A naive or memory phenotype could not be assigned to roughly 80-96% of the proliferating CD4+ or CD8+ clones. Both greater diversity than memory cells and a major contribution to the alloresponse seemed to characterize naive T cells. The drug siplizumab significantly decreased the alloreactive sequences that could be traced to unstimulated CD4+ memory cells.

This clone was seen just once. Its target is not known. Every sample had roughly 93,000 of its TCR templates assayed. Clones were read by immunoSEQ multiplex PCR, and TCRdb kept only the in-frame ones, dropping some. Of 100,000 or so clones detected, 80% to 95% appear once; the ten largest clones hold around 1.1%. This rearrangement joins TRBV9 to TRBJ2-7; D gene ambiguous. Material: CD4+ T cells sorted from blood. The source is a human donor in good health. Here the CDR3 DNA reads TGTGCCAGCAGCGTAGCGGTTAGCTCCTACGAGCAGTACTTC. Protein product: CASSVAVSSYEQYF.